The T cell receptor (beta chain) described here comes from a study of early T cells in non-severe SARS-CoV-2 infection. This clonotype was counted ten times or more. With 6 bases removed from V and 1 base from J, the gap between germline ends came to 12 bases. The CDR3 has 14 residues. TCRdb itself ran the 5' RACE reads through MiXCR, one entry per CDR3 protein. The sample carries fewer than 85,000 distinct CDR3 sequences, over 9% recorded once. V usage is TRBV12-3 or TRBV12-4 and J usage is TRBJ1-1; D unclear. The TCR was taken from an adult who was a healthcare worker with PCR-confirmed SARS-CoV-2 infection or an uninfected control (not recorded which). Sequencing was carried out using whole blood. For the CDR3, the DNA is TGTGCCAGCAGGTTCGGCGAGGAGAACACTGAAGCTTTCTTT. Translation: CASRFGEENTEAFF.